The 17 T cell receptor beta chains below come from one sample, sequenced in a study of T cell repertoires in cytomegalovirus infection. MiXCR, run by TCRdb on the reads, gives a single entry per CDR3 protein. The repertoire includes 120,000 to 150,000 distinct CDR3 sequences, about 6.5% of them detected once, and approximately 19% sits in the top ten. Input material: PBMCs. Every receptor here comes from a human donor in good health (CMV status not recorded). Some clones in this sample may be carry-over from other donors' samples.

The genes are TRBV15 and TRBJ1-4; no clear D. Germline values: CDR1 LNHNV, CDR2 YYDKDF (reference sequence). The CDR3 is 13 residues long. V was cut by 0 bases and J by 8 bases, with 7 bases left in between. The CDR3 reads CATSRERAEKLFF. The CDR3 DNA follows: TGTGCCACCAGCAGAGAAAGGGCGGAAAAACTGTTTTTT. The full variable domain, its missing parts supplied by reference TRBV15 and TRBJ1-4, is DAMVIQNPRYQVTQFGKPVTLSCSQTLNHNVMYWYQQKSSQAPKLLFHYYDKDFNNEADTPDNFQSRRPNTSFCFLDIRSPGLGDTAMYLCATSRERAEKLFFGSGTQLSVL.

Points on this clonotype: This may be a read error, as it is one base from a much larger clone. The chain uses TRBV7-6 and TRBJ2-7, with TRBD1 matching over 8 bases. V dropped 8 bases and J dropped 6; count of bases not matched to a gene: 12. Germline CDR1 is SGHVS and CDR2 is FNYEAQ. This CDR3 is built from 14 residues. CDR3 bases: TGTGCCAGCGGCGCCCCGGGACAGGAGGTCGAGCAGTACTTC. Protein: CASGAPGQEVEQYF.

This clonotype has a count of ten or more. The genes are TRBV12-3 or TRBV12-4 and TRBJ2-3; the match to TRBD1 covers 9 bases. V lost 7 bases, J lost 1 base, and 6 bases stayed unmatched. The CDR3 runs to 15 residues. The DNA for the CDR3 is TGTGCCAGCACCGTAGGACAGGGGCGCACAGATACGCAGTATTTT. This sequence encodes CASTVGQGRTDTQYF.

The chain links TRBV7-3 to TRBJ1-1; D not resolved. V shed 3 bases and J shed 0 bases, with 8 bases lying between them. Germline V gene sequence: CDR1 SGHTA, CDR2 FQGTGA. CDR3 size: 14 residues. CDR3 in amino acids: CASSFELMNTEAFF. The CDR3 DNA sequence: TGTGCCAGCAGCTTTGAACTGATGAACACTGAAGCTTTCTTT.

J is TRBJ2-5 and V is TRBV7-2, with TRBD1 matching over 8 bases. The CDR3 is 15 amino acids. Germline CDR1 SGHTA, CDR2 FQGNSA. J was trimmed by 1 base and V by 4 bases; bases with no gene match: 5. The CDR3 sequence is CASSWTGQGQETQYF. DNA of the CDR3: TGTGCCAGCAGCTGGACCGGACAGGGCCAAGAGACCCAGTACTTC.

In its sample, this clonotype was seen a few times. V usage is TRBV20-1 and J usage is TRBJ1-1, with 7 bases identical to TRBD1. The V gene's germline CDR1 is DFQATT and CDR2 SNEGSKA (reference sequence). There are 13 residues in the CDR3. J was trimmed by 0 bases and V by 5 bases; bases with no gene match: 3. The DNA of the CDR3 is TGCAGTGCTGTAGACAGGGTGAACACTGAAGCTTTCTTT. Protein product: CSAVDRVNTEAFF.

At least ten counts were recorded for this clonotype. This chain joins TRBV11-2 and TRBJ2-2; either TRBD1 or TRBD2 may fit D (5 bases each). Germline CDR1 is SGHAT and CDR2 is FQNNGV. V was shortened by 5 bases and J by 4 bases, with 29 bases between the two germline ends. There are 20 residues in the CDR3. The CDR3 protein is CASSRSLLGGGVGRTGELFF. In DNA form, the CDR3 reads TGTGCCAGCAGCCGCAGCCTTCTTGGTGGGGGTGTAGGCCGCACCGGGGAGCTGTTTTTT.

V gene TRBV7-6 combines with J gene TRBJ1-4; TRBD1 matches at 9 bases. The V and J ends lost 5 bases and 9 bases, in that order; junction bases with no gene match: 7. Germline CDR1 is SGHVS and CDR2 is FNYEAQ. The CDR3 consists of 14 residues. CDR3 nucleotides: TGTGCCAGCAGCCCAGCGGGACAGGGCCAAAAACTGTTTTTT. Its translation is CASSPAGQGQKLFF.

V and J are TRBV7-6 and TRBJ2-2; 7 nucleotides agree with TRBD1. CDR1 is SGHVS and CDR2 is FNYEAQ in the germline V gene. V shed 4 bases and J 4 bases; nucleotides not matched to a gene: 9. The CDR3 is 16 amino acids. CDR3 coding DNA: TGTGCCAGCAGCTCGTCCAGGGGGATCATCACCGGGGAGCTGTTTTTT. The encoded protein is CASSSSRGIITGELFF.

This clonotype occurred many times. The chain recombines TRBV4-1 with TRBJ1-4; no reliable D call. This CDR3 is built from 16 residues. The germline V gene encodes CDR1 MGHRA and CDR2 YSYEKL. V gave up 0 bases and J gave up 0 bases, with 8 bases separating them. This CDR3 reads CASSQDHVATNEKLFF. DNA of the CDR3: TGCGCCAGCAGCCAAGATCACGTAGCAACTAATGAAAAACTGTTTTTT.

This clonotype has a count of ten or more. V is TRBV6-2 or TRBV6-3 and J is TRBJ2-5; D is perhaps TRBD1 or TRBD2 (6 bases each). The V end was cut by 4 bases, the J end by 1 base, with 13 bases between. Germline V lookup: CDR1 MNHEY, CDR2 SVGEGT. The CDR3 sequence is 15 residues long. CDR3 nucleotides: TGTGCCAGCAGTTCTGCGGGACATTTCCAAGAGACCCAGTACTTC. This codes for CASSSAGHFQETQYF.

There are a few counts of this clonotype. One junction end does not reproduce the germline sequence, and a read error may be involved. CDR3 amino acids: CASSLGQGAEAFF. The CDR3 DNA follows: TGTGCTAGCAGCTTAGGGCAGGGGGCTGAAGCTTTCTTT. V is TRBV7-6 and J is TRBJ1-1, with 7 bases aligning to TRBD1. The CDR3 runs to 13 residues. CDR1 is SGHVS, CDR2 FNYEAQ, per germline.

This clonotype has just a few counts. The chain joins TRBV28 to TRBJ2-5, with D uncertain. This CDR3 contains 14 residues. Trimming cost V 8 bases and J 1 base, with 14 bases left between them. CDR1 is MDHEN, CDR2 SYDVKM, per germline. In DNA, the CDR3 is TGTGCCAGCGGCCGAATACTCCCCCAAGAGACCCAGTACTTC. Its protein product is CASGRILPQETQYF.

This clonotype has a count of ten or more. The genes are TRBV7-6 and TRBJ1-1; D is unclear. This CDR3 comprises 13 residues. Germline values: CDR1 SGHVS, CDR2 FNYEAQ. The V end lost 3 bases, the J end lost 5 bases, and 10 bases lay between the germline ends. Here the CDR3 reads CASSLRSWTEAFF. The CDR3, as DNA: TGTGCCAGCAGCTTGAGGAGTTGGACTGAAGCTTTCTTT. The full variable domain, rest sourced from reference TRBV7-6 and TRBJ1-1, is GAGVSQSPRYKVTKRGQDVALRCDPISGHVSLYWYRQALGQGPEFLTYFNYEAQQDKSGLPNDRFSAERPEGSISTLTIQRTEQRDSAMYRCASSLRSWTEAFFGQGTRLTVV.

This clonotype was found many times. For the CDR3, the DNA is TGTGCCAGCTTGAGCTCCTACAATGAGCAGTTCTTC. Translating it yields CASLSSYNEQFF. The chain links TRBV28 to TRBJ2-1; D ambiguous. V lost 8 bases to trimming and J lost 0 bases, with 5 bases between them. The CDR3 extends over 12 amino acids. The germline V gene encodes CDR1 MDHEN and CDR2 SYDVKM.

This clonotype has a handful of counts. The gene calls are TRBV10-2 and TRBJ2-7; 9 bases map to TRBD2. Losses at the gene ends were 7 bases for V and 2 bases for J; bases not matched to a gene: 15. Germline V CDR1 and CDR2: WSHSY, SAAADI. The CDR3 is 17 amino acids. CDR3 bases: TGCGCCAGCACCCCCAACCCGAGAAGCGGGGGGACCTACGAGCAGTACTTC. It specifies CASTPNPRSGGTYEQYF.

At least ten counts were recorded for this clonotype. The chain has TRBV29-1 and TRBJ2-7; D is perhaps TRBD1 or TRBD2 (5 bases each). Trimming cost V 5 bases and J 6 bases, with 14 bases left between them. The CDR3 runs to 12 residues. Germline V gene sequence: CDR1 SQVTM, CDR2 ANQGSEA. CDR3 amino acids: CSVRGNQGEQYF. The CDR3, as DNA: TGCAGCGTTCGAGGGAACCAGGGCGAGCAGTACTTC.